This TCR beta chain was identified in a study of cytomegalovirus exposure and HLA in healthy donors (dated by TCRdb to the late 2010s). About the full investigation: An earlier analysis of roughly 630 of the donors reported approximately 290 Gb of sequence data and 100 million to 140 million unique TCR beta sequences from roughly 180 million T cells. Around 320 gigabases of sequencing data and tens of millions of unique TCR sequences were included in an early release covering under 650 HLA-typed donors. Of the roughly 400 genotyped donors, approximately 83% fell in the genetic ancestry cluster associated with self-reported Caucasian donors. The study aimed to test whether signatures of past pathogen exposure could be identified by cataloging public T cell receptors. Using immunosequencing, the study profiled T cell repertoires from about 610 subjects and related those repertoires to cytomegalovirus serostatus. In addition to the first cohort of around 670 subjects, a separate validation cohort of 120 different subjects was used. To predict cytomegalovirus infection status, the study combined high-throughput TCR immunosequencing, statistical association of individual TCRs with disease status, and machine learning. To study patterns of TCR occurrence, a later analysis re-analyzed previously published TCR beta repertoires from several hundred donors and added high-resolution HLA genotyping. Rather than drawing on any new phenotypic data, the later analysis identified candidate immune exposures from TCR beta sequences and the way those sequences occurred across donors. An earlier analysis of 450 to 750 of the donors used high-throughput TCR beta sequencing to judge whether each TCR beta V gene segment behaved as functional or pseudogenic. Donor age, sex, ethnicity and CMV serostatus were collected together with the repertoire data. In a later genetic analysis, genome-wide SNP genotypes for about 60% of the 666 donors were used, and that subset was treated as a discovery cohort. Every discovery cohort repertoire had been produced on one sequencing platform. HLA typing included class I and class II loci at four-digit resolution. The number of typed donors differed by locus: about 620-640 for A, B, C, DRB1 and DQB1; 522 for DQA1; approximately 600 for DPA1; and roughly 470 for DPB1. Roughly 5 DR-DQ haplotypes were handled as single units for association and clustering, since linkage in the cohort was strong. On average, roughly 250,000 unique TCR beta nucleotide sequences were sequenced per donor among some 420 genotyped donors of the cohort, with 15% to 20% of those sequences being non-productive.

V is trimmed back by 8 bases and J by 11 bases, and the junction contains 15 bases that no gene match accounts for. Looking up the germline V gene yields CDR1 MNHEY and CDR2 SVGAGI. The CDR3 covers 14 residues, taking in both the cysteine and the phenylalanine. Only the CDR3 region is kept as DNA, spanning 42 bases read in frame from base 1. In total, approximately 700 healthy bone marrow donors made up the cohort. At the time of sampling, every cohort member was nominally healthy, though immune exposures that went unrecorded were likely present. The donor tested CMV seropositive and was one of the 289 seropositive cohort members. A peripheral blood sample was provided by each donor, and peripheral blood mononuclear cells were used for TCR beta sequencing. The Qiagen DNeasy Blood Extraction Kit was used to extract genomic DNA from the blood cell samples. On the study overall, not on this receptor specifically: V-gene and J-gene trimming of TCR beta chains was associated with a missense DCLRE1C variant in a later genetic analysis, and the association was replicated in an independent cohort. Linkage disequilibrium might explain the correlated functional status among segregating V segments, but an unknown experimental factor could not be excluded. For the cohort, immune exposure information was limited to CMV serostatus. In the study, some 160 TCR beta chains were listed as associated with cytomegalovirus. Because the 87-base-pair reads could not distinguish some IMGT-functional V segments, including TRBV6-2 and TRBV6-3, those segments were excluded. According to the authors, the approach could potentially be generalized to other disease states and immunological phenotypes. In an earlier analysis of approximately 600 of the donors, most TCR beta V segments were observed in productive rearrangements about 87% or about 30% of the time, broadly matching IMGT annotations. The sequencing pipeline was judged likely to have produced a cluster of highly shared sequence variants as a technical artifact. The classifier was reported to diagnose cytomegalovirus status with high specificity and sensitivity in both the original and validation cohorts. The cohort was sequenced for TCR beta chains only, and without alpha or paired-chain data the features that could be detected were limited. Most CMV-associated TCR beta chains appeared to be HLA-restricted in a later analysis, and the HLA associations seemed to be driven largely by CMV exposure. In a later analysis, around 17,000 TCR beta sequences were associated with specific HLA alleles at a false discovery rate of 0.05. Because counts were too low, seventeen rarely observed V segments, including chromosome 9 orphons, were left out of the earlier analysis of about 500 of the donors. While some public TCRs were present in many individuals, most TCR sequences turned up only very rarely across donors. In vitro tests confirmed that a few of the cytomegalovirus-associated TCR beta chains recognize cytomegalovirus antigens. In a later genetic analysis, fewer N-insertions in productive TCRs were reported among donors in an Asian-associated ancestry cluster than the roughly 700-donor mean. In a later analysis, several top co-occurrence clusters were reported to appear linked to parvovirus B19, influenza, CMV and Epstein-Barr virus. In a later analysis, HLA-associated TCR beta chains showed more clonal expansion and lower generation probabilities than non-associated chains that were equally common. Because HLA typing was missing for some donors at each locus, association tests included only the typed subset. A further reported finding was that TCR beta sequences accurately predicted the HLA-A and HLA-B alleles for most subjects in the first cohort. Strong co-occurrence of HLA alleles, especially DR and DQ, made assigning TCR associations to individual alleles difficult. In a later analysis, TCR association rates were found to vary across HLA loci, with the most associated TCRs seen for DRB1 alleles and the fewest for HLA-C alleles. Roughly uniform sequencing depth across donors was assumed in presence/absence analyses, although this assumption may not hold.

Regarding this clone: It has no known antigen specificity. It has no much larger one-base neighbor in the sample; base qualities were not kept.

The library was obtained by the immunoSEQ multiplex PCR assay. For the multiplex PCR, a mixture combining 60 forward primers for TCR Vbeta segments and 13 reverse primers for TCR Jbeta segments was used. The CDR3 region of rearranged TCR beta genes was amplified from genomic DNA by a multiplex PCR assay. The amplified TCR beta libraries were sequenced on the Illumina HiSeq System as 87-base-pair reads. Turning to the authors' computational methods: Across the roughly 700 repertoires, a later analysis counted 75 million to 90 million unique TCR beta chains, roughly 11 million of which were shared by at least two donors. A nearest-neighbor algorithm error-corrected the raw reads and collapsed the reads into unique sequences, merging closely related sequences to remove PCR and sequencing errors. To assign V, D and J gene segments, CDR3 sequences were aligned to IMGT reference sequences. For a sequence to be retained, at least a six-nucleotide match to both a V gene segment and a J gene segment was required. A rearrangement was called productive if the CDR3 had no stop codons and remained in frame with V and J, and every other rearrangement was called non-productive. CDR3 was defined according to IMGT convention as the region running from the second conserved V-encoded cysteine to the conserved J-encoded phenylalanine. The earlier analysis of about 530 of the donors excluded any sequence lacking an unambiguous match to a single V gene segment. An earlier analysis of about 590 of the donors classified V segments as functional when productive rearrangements were above 56.7% and as segregating when the standard deviation between donors was above 5%. To diagnose cytomegalovirus status from the catalog of TCR beta chain sequences, a statistical classification framework was built. V and J gene assignment, in a later analysis, came from comparing TCR nucleotide sequences with IMGT/GENE-DB human TR gene sequences. In a later analysis, CDR3 sequences and most-parsimonious VDJ recombination scenarios were assigned using the TCRdist pipeline. A later analysis defined each TCR beta chain by its CDR3 amino acid sequence plus V-gene family, and excluded reads lacking a unique V-gene family. To address suspected cross-contamination and a sequencing artifact, a later analysis removed under 600 highly shared, low-generation-probability nucleotide sequences. In a later analysis, a clonal expansion index was calculated for each public chain from normalized within-repertoire ranks of inferred template counts. Generation probabilities in a later analysis came from a VDJ recombination model fitted to out-of-frame rearrangements, and those results were checked against IGoR. A later analysis scored TCR-TCR, TCR-HLA and TCR-CMV co-occurrence with hypergeometric tests, applying a repertoire-size bias correction to TCR pairs. In a later analysis, false discovery rates were estimated by permuting HLA or CMV assignments 20 times. A later analysis grouped co-occurring TCRs with DBSCAN, adding TCRdist sequence similarity when clustering within HLA-allele-positive subsets. Repertoires with fewer than 30,000 or more than 120,000 public chains were left out of co-occurrence clustering, as were about 5 repertoires with anomalous nucleotide sharing. What TCRdb holds here is the immuneACCESS table cut down to in-frame rearrangements. Part of the clones is not present; checked against another copy, under half of the missing clones reflect an unresolved V gene, and the others are unexplained. V and J calls and clone size are those listed in that table; D and trimming were worked out from the DNA. Within this sample are approximately 170,000 clones, with around 85% of them counted one time only. The ten largest clones add up to about 1.5% of the sample.

In this chain, TRBV6-5 is recombined with TRBJ2-4, with TRBD2 identical over 7 junction bases. Sequenced material: PBMCs. The receptor's source is a middle-aged man in good health and CMV-seropositive. The DNA sequence is TGTGCCAGCTCCCCGGGAGGACTACAAAAGCTTCAGTACTTC. Translation gives CASSPGGLQKLQYF.